Listed below are T cell receptor beta chains from one sample, sequenced in a study of regulatory T cells in long-lasting Graves disease. TCRdb called the multiplex PCR reads again in MiXCR, with one record for every CDR3 protein. The table includes 400,000 to 600,000 distinct CDR3 sequences, 20% to 25% detected once. Specimen: peripheral blood mononuclear cells (PBMCs), collected when the disease was refractory, from a patient treated with antithyroid drugs. Every receptor here comes from a female donor with Graves disease. Each CDR3 is given with its conserved first and last residue. A D gene is named only where the DNA matches it firmly. Some rows have no size entry. The others give once, few or many, or a class for an expanded clone.

CDR3: CASSFGGGGQPQHF
DNA: TGTGCCAGCAGCTTTGGGGGGGGGGGTCAGCCCCAGCATTTT
V: TRBV7-9
D: NA
J: TRBJ1-5
size: few

CDR3: CASSQSGVANTGELFF
DNA: TGCGCCAGCAGCCAGTCGGGGGTCGCGAACACCGGGGAGCTGTTTTTT
V: TRBV5-1
D: NA
J: TRBJ2-2
size: NA

CDR3: CASSGKAGEYEQYF
DNA: TGCGCCAGCAGCGGGAAGGCGGGAGAGTACGAGCAGTACTTC
V: TRBV5-1
D: TRBD2
J: TRBJ2-7
size: NA

CDR3: CASSSFTGTGYTF
DNA: TGTGCCAGCAGCTCATTCACTGGGACTGGCTACACCTTC
V: TRBV3-1
D: NA
J: TRBJ1-2
size: many

CDR3: CASSLFTETGELFF
DNA: TGTGCCAGCAGTTTATTCACTGAGACCGGGGAGCTGTTTTTT
V: TRBV12-3/TRBV12-4
D: NA
J: TRBJ2-2
size: NA

CDR3: CASSYSRITKNTEAFF
DNA: TGTGCCAGCAGTTACTCGAGGATTACAAAGAACACTGAAGCTTTCTTT
V: TRBV6-5
D: NA
J: TRBJ1-1
size: few

CDR3: CASSLLAVLGGTEAFF
DNA: TGTGCCAGCAGCTTACTGGCAGTCCTAGGGGGAACTGAAGCTTTCTTT
V: TRBV11-2
D: NA
J: TRBJ1-1
size: many

CDR3: CASSIVQGVLGYGYTF
DNA: TGTGCCAGCAGCATCGTTCAGGGAGTCCTGGGCTATGGCTACACCTTC
V: TRBV5-5
D: NA
J: TRBJ1-2
size: few

CDR3: CASSLEGYTLAGDLAKNIQYF
DNA: TGTGCCAGCAGCTTAGAAGGGTATACGCTAGCGGGAGATTTGGCCAAAAACATTCAGTACTTC
V: TRBV11-3
D: TRBD2
J: TRBJ2-4
size: many

CDR3: CASSKLAPWDTGELFF
DNA: TGTGCCAGTAGCAAACTAGCGCCCTGGGACACCGGGGAGCTGTTTTTT
V: TRBV19
D: TRBD2
J: TRBJ2-2
size: few

CDR3: CATPGPNEKLFF
DNA: TGTGCCACCCCGGGACCAAATGAAAAACTGTTTTTT
V: TRBV2
D: NA
J: TRBJ1-4
size: many

CDR3: CASSLEGDLSYEQYF
DNA: TGTGCCAGCAGTTTGGAGGGGGACCTCTCCTACGAGCAGTACTTC
V: TRBV12-3/TRBV12-4
D: NA
J: TRBJ2-7
size: many

CDR3: CASLVYNEQFF
DNA: TGTGCCAGCCTTGTGTACAATGAGCAGTTCTTC
V: TRBV7-2
D: NA
J: TRBJ2-1
size: few

CDR3: CAWKGNYEQYF
DNA: TGTGCCTGGAAGGGGAACTACGAGCAGTACTTC
V: TRBV30
D: NA
J: TRBJ2-7
size: NA

CDR3: CAISGFNSNQPQHF
DNA: TGTGCCATCTCAGGGTTTAATAGCAATCAGCCCCAGCATTTT
V: TRBV28
D: NA
J: TRBJ1-5
size: NA

CDR3: CASSLSTGGWNLNTEAFF
DNA: TGTGCCAGCAGCTTGTCGACAGGGGGGTGGAACCTGAACACTGAAGCTTTCTTT
V: TRBV5-6
D: TRBD1
J: TRBJ1-1
size: NA

CDR3: CASSPPTSVPSDTQYF
DNA: TGCGCCAGCAGCCCCCCGACTAGCGTGCCCTCGGATACGCAGTATTTT
V: TRBV5-1
D: TRBD2
J: TRBJ2-3
size: NA

CDR3: CASSEALGTGGGETQYF
DNA: TGTGCCAGCAGTGAAGCGCTTGGGACAGGGGGCGGAGAGACCCAGTACTTC
V: TRBV6-1
D: TRBD1
J: TRBJ2-5
size: NA

CDR3: CSARAGLSGTQYF
DNA: TGCAGTGCTAGAGCAGGGTTGAGCGGGACCCAGTACTTC
V: TRBV20-1
D: NA
J: TRBJ2-5
size: many

CDR3: CASRTGGAENTEAFF
DNA: TGTGCCAGCAGGACAGGGGGCGCGGAGAACACTGAAGCTTTCTTT
V: TRBV6-1
D: TRBD1
J: TRBJ1-1
size: NA

CDR3: CSVRHTPKETQYF
DNA: TGCAGCGTTCGACACACCCCAAAAGAGACCCAGTACTTC
V: TRBV29-1
D: NA
J: TRBJ2-5
size: many

CDR3: CASSTTWTGDYGYTF
DNA: TGTGCCAGCAGTACTACTTGGACAGGAGACTATGGCTACACCTTC
V: TRBV2
D: TRBD1
J: TRBJ1-2
size: many

CDR3: CASSTWGRTGTGELFF
DNA: TGTGCCAGCTCGACCTGGGGACGAACGGGGACCGGGGAGCTGTTTTTT
V: TRBV28
D: NA
J: TRBJ2-2
size: many

CDR3: CAWSVGSYSNQPQHF
DNA: TGTGCCTGGAGTGTCGGCAGTTATAGCAATCAGCCCCAGCATTTT
V: TRBV30
D: NA
J: TRBJ1-5
size: NA

CDR3: CASSHQKGGTNEKLFF
DNA: TGTGCCAGCAGCCACCAAAAGGGGGGAACTAATGAAAAACTGTTTTTT
V: TRBV4-2
D: NA
J: TRBJ1-4
size: NA

CDR3: CASSPGGEKETQYF
DNA: TGTGCCAGCAGTCCCGGCGGAGAGAAAGAGACCCAGTACTTC
V: TRBV6-1
D: NA
J: TRBJ2-5
size: NA

CDR3: CATSRDMGTAEAFF
DNA: TGTGCCACCAGCAGAGATATGGGGACGGCTGAAGCTTTCTTT
V: TRBV15
D: NA
J: TRBJ1-1
size: NA

CDR3: CSARDSVRDYGYTF
DNA: TGCAGTGCTAGAGATAGCGTCAGGGACTATGGCTACACCTTC
V: TRBV20-1
D: NA
J: TRBJ1-2
size: many

CDR3: CASSPYGPGEVSPKNTEAFF
DNA: TGTGCCAGCAGTCCCTACGGCCCAGGGGAGGTGTCCCCTAAGAACACTGAAGCTTTCTTT
V: TRBV12-3/TRBV12-4
D: NA
J: TRBJ1-1
size: many

CDR3: CAWSVPGAGGLTGELFF
DNA: TGTGCCTGGAGTGTACCTGGAGCGGGAGGTCTCACCGGGGAGCTGTTTTTT
V: TRBV30
D: TRBD2
J: TRBJ2-2
size: NA

CDR3: CATSDSGQAFSGANVLTF
DNA: TGTGCCACCAGTGACTCGGGACAGGCTTTCTCTGGGGCCAACGTCCTGACTTTC
V: TRBV24-1
D: TRBD1
J: TRBJ2-6
size: NA

CDR3: CASSQGIREQETQYF
DNA: TGCGCCAGCAGCCAAGGGATAAGGGAACAAGAGACCCAGTACTTC
V: TRBV4-1
D: NA
J: TRBJ2-5
size: few

CDR3: CASSLWASHTAGYTF
DNA: TGTGCCAGCAGCTTATGGGCCAGCCATACGGCGGGCTACACCTTC
V: TRBV13
D: NA
J: TRBJ1-2
size: NA

CDR3: CATSDPSGTFTGELFF
DNA: TGTGCCACCAGTGATCCATCCGGGACCTTCACCGGGGAGCTGTTTTTT
V: TRBV24-1
D: NA
J: TRBJ2-2
size: many

CDR3: CASSRDRGKNIQYF
DNA: TGTGCCAGCAGTAGGGACAGGGGTAAAAACATTCAGTACTTC
V: TRBV6-1
D: TRBD1
J: TRBJ2-4
size: NA